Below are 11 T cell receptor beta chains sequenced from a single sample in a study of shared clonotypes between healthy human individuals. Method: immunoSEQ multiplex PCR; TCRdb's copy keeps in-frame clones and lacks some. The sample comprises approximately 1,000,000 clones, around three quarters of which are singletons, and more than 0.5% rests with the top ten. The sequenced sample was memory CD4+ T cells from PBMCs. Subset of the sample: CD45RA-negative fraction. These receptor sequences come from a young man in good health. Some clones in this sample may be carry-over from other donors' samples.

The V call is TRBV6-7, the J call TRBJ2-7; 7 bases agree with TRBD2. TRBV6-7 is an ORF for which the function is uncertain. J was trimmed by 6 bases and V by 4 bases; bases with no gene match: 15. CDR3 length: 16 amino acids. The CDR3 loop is CASSFQRGGQALEQYF. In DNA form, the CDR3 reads TGTGCCAGCAGTTTTCAACGGGGAGGGCAGGCGCTCGAGCAGTACTTC.

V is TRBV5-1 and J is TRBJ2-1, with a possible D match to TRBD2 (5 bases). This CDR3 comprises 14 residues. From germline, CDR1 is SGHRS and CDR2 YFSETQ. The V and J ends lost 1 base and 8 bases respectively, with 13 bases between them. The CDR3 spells CASSLMSSEDEQFF. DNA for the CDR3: TGCGCCAGCAGCTTGATGAGTAGCGAGGATGAGCAGTTCTTC.

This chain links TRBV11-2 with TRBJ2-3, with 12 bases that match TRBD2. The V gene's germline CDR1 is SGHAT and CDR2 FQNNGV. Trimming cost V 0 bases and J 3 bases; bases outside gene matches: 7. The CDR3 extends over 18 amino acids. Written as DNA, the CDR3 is TGTGCCAGCAGCTTAGACTCCCTTACTAGCGGGGGGACAGATACGCAGTATTTT. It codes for CASSLDSLTSGGTDTQYF. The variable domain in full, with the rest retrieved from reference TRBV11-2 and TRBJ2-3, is EAGVAQSPRYKIIEKRQSVAFWCNPISGHATLYWYQQILGQGPKLLIQFQNNGVVDDSQLPKDRFSAERLKGVDSTLKIQPAKLEDSAVYLCASSLDSLTSGGTDTQYFGPGTRLTVL.

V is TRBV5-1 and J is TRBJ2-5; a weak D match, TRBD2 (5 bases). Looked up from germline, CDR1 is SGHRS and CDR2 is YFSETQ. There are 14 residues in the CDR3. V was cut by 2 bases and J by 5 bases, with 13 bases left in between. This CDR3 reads CASSFDNRGETQYF. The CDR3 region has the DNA TGCGCCAGCAGCTTCGACAACCGAGGGGAGACCCAGTACTTC. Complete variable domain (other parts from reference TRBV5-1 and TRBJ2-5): KAGVTQTPRYLIKTRGQQVTLSCSPISGHRSVSWYQQTPGQGLQFLFEYFSETQRNKGNFPGRFSGRQFSNSRSEMNVSTLELGDSALYLCASSFDNRGETQYFGPGTRLLVL.

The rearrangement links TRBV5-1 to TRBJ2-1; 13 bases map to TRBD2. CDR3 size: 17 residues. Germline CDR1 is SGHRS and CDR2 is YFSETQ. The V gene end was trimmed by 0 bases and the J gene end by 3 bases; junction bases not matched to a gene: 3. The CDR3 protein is CASSLARTSGSYNEQFF. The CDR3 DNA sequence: TGCGCCAGCAGCTTGGCTAGGACTAGCGGGAGCTACAATGAGCAGTTCTTC.

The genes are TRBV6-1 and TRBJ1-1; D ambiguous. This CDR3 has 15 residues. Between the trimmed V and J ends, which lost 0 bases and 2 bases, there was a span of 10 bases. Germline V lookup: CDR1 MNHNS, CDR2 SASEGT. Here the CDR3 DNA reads TGTGCCAGCAGTGAAGCGGGGAGGGTTAACACTGAAGCTTTCTTT. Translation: CASSEAGRVNTEAFF.

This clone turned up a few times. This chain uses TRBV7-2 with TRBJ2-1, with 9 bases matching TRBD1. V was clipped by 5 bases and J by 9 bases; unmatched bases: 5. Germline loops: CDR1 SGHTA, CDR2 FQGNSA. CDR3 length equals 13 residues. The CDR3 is CASSADRGGEQFF. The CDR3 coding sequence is TGTGCCAGCAGCGCGGACAGGGGCGGTGAGCAGTTCTTC.

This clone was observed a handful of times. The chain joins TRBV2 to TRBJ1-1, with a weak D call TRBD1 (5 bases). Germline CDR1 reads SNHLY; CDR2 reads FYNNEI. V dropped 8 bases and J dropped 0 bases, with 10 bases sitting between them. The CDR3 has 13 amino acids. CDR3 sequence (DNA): TGTGCCAGCTGGGGGAACATGAACACTGAAGCTTTCTTT. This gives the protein CASWGNMNTEAFF.

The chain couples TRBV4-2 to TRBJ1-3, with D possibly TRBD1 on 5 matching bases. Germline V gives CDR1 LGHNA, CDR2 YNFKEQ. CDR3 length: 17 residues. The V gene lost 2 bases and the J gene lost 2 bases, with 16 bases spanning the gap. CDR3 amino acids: CASSQPDTWMAGNTIYF. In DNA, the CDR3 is TGTGCCAGCAGCCAACCGGACACCTGGATGGCTGGAAACACCATATATTTT.

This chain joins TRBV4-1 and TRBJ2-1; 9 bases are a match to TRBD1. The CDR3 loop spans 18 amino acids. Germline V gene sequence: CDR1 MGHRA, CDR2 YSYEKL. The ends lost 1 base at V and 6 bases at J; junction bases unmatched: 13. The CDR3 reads CASSQGGLGTGNANEQFF. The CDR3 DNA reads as TGCGCCAGCAGCCAAGGAGGGCTCGGGACAGGGAATGCCAATGAGCAGTTCTTC.

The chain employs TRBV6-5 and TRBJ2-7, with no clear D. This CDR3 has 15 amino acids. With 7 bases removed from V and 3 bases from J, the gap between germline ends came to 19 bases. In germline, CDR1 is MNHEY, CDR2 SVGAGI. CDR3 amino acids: CASKTRLGYGYEQYF. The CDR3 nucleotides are TGTGCCAGCAAGACCAGATTGGGGTATGGCTACGAGCAGTACTTC.